A single T cell receptor (beta chain) is shown here with its context. V shed 0 bases and J 4 bases; nucleotides not matched to a gene: 10. Germline CDR1 reads SGDLS; CDR2 reads YYNGEE. The CDR3 is 17 residues long. This specimen belongs to a study of cytomegalovirus exposure and HLA in healthy donors. The primer mix had 60 Vbeta and 13 Jbeta primers. Profiling relied on immunoSEQ multiplex PCR, and the TCRdb table lists in-frame clones only, not all of them. The table records around 190,000 clones, about 88% of them present only once. Source material: PBMCs. V gene TRBV9 combines with J gene TRBJ2-3; 8 positions agree with TRBD2. The clonotype comes from a woman aged 25 to 39 in good health and CMV-seronegative. This CDR3 is CASSVGWRGVMADTQYF. Written as DNA, the CDR3 is TGTGCCAGCAGCGTAGGATGGCGGGGGGTCATGGCAGATACGCAGTATTTT. The complete variable domain, with remaining parts taken from reference TRBV9 and TRBJ2-3, reads DSGVTQTPKHLITATGQRVTLRCSPRSGDLSVYWYQQSLDQGLQFLIQYYNGEERAKGNILERFSAQQFPDLHSELNLSSLELGDSALYFCASSVGWRGVMADTQYFGPGTRLTVL.